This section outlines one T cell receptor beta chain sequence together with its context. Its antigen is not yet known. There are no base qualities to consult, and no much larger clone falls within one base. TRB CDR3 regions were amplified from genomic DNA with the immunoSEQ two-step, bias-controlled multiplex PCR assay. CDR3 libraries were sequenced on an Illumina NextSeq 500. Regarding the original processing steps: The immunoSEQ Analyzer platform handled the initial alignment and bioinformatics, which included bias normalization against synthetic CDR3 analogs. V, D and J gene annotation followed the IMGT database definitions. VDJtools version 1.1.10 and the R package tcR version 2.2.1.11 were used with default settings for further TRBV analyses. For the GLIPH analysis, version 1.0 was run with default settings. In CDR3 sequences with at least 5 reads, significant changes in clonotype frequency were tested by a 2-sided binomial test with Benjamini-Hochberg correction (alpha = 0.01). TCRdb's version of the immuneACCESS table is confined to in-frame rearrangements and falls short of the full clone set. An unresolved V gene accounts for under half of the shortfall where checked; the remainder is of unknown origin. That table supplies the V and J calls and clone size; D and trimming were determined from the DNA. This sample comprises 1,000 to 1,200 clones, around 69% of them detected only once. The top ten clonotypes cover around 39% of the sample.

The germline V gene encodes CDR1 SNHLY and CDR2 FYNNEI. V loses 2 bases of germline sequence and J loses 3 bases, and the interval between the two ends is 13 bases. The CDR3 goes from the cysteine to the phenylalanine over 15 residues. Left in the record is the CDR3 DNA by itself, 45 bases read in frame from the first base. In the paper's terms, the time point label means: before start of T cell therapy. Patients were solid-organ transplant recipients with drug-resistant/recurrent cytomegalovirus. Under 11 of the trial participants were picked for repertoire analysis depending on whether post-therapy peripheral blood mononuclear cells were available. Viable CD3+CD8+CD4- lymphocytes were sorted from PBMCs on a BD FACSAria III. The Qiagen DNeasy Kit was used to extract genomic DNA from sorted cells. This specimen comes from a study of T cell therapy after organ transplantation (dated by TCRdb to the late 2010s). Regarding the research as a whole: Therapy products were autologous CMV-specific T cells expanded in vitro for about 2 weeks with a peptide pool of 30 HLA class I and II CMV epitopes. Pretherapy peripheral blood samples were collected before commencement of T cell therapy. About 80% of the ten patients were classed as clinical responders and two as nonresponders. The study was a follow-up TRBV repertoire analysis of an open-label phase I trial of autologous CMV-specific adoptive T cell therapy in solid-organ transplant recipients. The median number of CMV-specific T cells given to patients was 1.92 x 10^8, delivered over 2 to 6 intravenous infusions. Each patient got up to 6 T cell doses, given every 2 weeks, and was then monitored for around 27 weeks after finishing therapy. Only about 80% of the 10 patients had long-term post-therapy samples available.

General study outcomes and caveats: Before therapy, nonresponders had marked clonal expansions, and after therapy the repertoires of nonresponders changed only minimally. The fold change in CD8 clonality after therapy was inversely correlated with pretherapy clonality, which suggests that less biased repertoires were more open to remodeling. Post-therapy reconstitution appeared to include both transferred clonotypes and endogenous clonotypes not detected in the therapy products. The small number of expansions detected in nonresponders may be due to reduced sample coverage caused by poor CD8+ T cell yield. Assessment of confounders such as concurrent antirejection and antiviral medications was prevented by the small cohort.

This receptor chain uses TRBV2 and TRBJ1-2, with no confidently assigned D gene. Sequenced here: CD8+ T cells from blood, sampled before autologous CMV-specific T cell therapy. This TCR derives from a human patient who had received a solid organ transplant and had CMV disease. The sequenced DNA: TGTGCCAGCAGTGAAACGGCAGGCAAGCACTATGGCTACACCTTC. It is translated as CASSETAGKHYGYTF.